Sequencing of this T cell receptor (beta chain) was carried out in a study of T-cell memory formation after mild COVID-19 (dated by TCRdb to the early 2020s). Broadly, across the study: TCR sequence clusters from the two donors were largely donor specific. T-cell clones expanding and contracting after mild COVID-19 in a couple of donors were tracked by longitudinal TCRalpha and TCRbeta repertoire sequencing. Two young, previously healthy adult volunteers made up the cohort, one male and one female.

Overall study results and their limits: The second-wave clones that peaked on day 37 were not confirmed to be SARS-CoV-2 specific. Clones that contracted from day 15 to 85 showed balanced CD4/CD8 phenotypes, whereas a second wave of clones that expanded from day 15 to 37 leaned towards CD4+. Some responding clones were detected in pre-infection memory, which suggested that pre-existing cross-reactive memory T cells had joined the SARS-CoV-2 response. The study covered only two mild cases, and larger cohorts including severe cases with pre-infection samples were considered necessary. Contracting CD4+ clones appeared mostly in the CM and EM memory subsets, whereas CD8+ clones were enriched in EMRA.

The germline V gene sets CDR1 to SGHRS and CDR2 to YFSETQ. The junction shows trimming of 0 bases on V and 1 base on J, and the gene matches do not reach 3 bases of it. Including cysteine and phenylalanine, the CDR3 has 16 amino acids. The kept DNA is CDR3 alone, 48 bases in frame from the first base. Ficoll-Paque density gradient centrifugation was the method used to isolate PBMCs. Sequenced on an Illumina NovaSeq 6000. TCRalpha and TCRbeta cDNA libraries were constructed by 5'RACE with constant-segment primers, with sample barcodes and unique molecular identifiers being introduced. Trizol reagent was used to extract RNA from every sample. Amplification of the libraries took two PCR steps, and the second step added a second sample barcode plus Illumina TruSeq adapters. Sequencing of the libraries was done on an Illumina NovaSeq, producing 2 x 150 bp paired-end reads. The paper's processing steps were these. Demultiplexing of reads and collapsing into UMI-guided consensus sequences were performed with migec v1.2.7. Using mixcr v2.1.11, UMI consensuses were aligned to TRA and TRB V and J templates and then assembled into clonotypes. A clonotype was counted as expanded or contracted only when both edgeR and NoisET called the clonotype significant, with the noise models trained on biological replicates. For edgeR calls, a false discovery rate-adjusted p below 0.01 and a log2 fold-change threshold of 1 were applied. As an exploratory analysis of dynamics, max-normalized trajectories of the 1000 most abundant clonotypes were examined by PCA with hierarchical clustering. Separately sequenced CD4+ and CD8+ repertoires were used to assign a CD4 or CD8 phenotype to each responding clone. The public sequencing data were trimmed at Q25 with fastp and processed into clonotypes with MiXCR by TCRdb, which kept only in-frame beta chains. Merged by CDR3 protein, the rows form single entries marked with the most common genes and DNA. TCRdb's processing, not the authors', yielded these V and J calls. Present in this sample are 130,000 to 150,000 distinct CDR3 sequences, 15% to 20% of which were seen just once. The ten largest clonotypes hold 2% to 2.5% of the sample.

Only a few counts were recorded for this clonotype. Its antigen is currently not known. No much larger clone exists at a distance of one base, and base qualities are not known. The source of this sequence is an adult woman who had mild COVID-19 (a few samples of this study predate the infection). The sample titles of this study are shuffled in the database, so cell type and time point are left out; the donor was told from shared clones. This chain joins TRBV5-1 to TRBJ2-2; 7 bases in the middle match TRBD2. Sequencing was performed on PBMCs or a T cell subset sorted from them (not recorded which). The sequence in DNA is TGCGCCAGCAGCTTGGCCCCTAGCGGGAACACCGGGGAGCTGTTTTTT. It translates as CASSLAPSGNTGELFF.